The text below deals with one TCR beta chain. What it binds is not known. The PCR employed 60 Vbeta primers together with 13 Jbeta primers. Assay: immunoSEQ multiplex PCR; the TCRdb copy retains only in-frame clones and omits some. The data hold about 180,000 clones, with approximately 80% observed a single time. These data are taken from a study of cytomegalovirus exposure and HLA in healthy donors. V trimming: 4 bases; J trimming: 4 bases; junction bases outside the gene matches: 9. This CDR3 spans 16 amino acids. Per the germline V gene, CDR1 is MDHEN and CDR2 is SYDVKM. Points from the study as a whole: A link between a missense DCLRE1C variant and TCR beta V- and J-gene trimming emerged from a later analysis. It was only CMV serostatus that was available as immune exposure information.

The rearrangement links TRBV28 to TRBJ1-3; TRBD1 aligns across 8 bases. The source of this sequence is a man between 18 and 29 years old in good health and CMV-seronegative. Sequencing was carried out using PBMCs. CDR3 bases: TGTGCCAGCAGTTCTCCAGGGGGCGCGAGGGGAAACACCATATATTTT. Amino acids: CASSSPGGARGNTIYF.